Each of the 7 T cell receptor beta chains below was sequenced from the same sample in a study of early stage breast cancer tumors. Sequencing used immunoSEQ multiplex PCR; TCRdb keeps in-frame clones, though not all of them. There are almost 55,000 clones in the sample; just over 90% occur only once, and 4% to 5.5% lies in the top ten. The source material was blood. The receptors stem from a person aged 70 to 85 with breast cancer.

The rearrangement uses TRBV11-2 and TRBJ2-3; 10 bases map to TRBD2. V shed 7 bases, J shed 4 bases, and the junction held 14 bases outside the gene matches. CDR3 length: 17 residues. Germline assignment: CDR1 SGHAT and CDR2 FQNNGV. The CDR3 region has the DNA TGTGCCAGCAAAAACGCCCTAGCGGGGGCCTCCCCAGATACGCAGTATTTT. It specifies CASKNALAGASPDTQYF.

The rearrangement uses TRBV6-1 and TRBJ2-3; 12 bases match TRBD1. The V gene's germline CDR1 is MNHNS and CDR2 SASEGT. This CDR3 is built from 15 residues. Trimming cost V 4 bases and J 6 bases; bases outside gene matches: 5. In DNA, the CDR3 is TGTGCCAGCAGTGTGGGGGACAGGGGGCGGGATACGCAGTATTTT. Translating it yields CASSVGDRGRDTQYF.

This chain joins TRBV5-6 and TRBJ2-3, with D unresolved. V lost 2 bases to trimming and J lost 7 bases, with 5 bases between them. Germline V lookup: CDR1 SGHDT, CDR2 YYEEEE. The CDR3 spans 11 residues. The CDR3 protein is CASSLENTQYF. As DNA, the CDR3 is TGTGCCAGCAGCTTAGAGAATACGCAGTATTTT.

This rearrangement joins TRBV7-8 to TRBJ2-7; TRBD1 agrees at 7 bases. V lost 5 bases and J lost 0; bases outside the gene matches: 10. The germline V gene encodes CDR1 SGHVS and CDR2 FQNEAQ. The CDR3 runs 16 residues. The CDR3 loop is CASSGRDSTISYEQYF. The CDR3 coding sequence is TGTGCCAGCAGCGGCCGGGACAGTACCATCTCCTACGAGCAGTACTTC.

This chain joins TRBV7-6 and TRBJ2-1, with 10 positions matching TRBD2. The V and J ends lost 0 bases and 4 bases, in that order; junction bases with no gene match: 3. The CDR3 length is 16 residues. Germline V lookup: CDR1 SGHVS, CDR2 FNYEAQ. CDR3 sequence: CASSLAPSGGYNEQFF. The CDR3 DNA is TGTGCCAGCAGCTTAGCACCTAGCGGGGGTTACAATGAGCAGTTCTTC.

The CDR3 loop is CASSRGQGMNTEAFF. The DNA of the CDR3 is TGTGCCAGCAGTAGGGGACAGGGGATGAACACTGAAGCTTTCTTT. This chain uses TRBV6-1 with TRBJ1-1, with 10 bases lining up with TRBD1. The CDR3 totals 15 residues. In germline, CDR1 is MNHNS, CDR2 SASEGT. With V trimmed by 5 bases and J by 0 bases, 3 bases remained unmatched.

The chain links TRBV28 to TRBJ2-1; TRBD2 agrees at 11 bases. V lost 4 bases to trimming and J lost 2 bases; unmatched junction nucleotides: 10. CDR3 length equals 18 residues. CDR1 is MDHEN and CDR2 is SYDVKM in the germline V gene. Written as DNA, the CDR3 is TGTGCCAGCAGTTCCCCACTAGCGGGAGTTAACGCCTACAATGAGCAGTTCTTC. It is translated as CASSSPLAGVNAYNEQFF.